These 22 T cell receptor beta chains originate from one sample sequenced in a study of cytomegalovirus exposure and HLA in healthy donors. The study ran its PCR with 60 Vbeta and 13 Jbeta primers. The repertoire was sequenced with immunoSEQ multiplex PCR; TCRdb's copy has only in-frame clones and lacks some. The table lists over 85,000 clones, more than 70% of them singletons. Sequencing was carried out using PBMCs. The receptors stem from a male donor in good health and CMV-seropositive.

V gene TRBV25-1 combines with J gene TRBJ2-1, with 13 bases identical to TRBD2. CDR3 length: 17 residues. Germline V gives CDR1 MGHDK, CDR2 SYGVNS. With 6 bases clipped from V and 7 bases from J, the junction kept 12 bases outside the gene matches. In nucleotides, the CDR3 is TGTGCCAGCAGCCATTCGACGGGACTAGCGGGATTTAATGAGCAGTTCTTC. It yields the protein CASSHSTGLAGFNEQFF.

The CDR3, as DNA: TGTGCCAGCAGCTCCTCTCGCTCACGGGGTCAAGAGACCCAGTACTTC. Its protein is CASSSSRSRGQETQYF. The chain joins TRBV7-2 to TRBJ2-5, with D tentatively TRBD2 (5 bases). V was pared by 4 bases and J by 2 bases, with 17 bases between. Looked up from germline, CDR1 is SGHTA and CDR2 is FQGNSA. The CDR3 contains 16 residues.

The rearrangement uses TRBV12-5 and TRBJ2-1; TRBD1 is a possible D gene (8 bases). The CDR3 totals 18 residues. Germline V lookup: CDR1 LGHNT, CDR2 FRNRAP. V was clipped by 0 bases and J by 6 bases, with 21 bases between them. The CDR3 DNA sequence: TGTGCTAGTGGTTTGGTACGGGGGGACAGGTACACGAGCAATGAGCAGTTCTTC. The encoded protein is CASGLVRGDRYTSNEQFF.

The chain carries TRBV7-3 and TRBJ2-1; TRBD1 matches 9 bases. CDR1 and CDR2 (germline): SGHTA, FQGTGA. The CDR3 totals 15 residues. Unmatched junction bases numbered 10, after V lost 5 bases and J lost 8 bases. The CDR3 protein is CASSVLRTGADEQFF. The DNA of the CDR3 is TGTGCCAGCAGCGTCCTCCGGACAGGGGCGGATGAGCAGTTCTTC.

The chain joins TRBV19 to TRBJ1-4, with D perhaps TRBD1 (6 bases). Germline V gene lookup returns CDR1 LNHDA and CDR2 SQIVND (reference sequence). This CDR3 contains 13 residues. Trimming left V 6 bases short and J 4 bases short, with 9 bases between. CDR3 DNA sequence: TGTGCCAGTAGACAGGGTTTTAATGAAAAACTGTTTTTT. This gives the protein CASRQGFNEKLFF.

The rearrangement uses TRBV12-5 and TRBJ2-3; 9 positions agree with TRBD1. The CDR3 is made up of 14 amino acids. The V gene end was trimmed by 6 bases and the J gene end by 5 bases; junction bases not matched to a gene: 6. Germline V gene data show CDR1 as LGHNT and CDR2 as FRNRAP. For the CDR3, the DNA is TGTGCTAGTGGAGCCGGGACAGGGCAAGATACGCAGTATTTT. Translated, it gives CASGAGTGQDTQYF.

The chain carries TRBV7-9 and TRBJ2-2; TRBD2 aligns across 12 bases. The CDR3 sequence is 14 residues long. Germline V gene lookup returns CDR1 SEHNR and CDR2 FQNEAQ (reference sequence). Losses at the gene ends were 7 bases for V and 5 bases for J; bases not matched to a gene: 2. In nucleotides, the CDR3 is TGTGCCAGCATCCTAGCGGGAGGGACCGGGGAGCTGTTTTTT. Its protein is CASILAGGTGELFF.

This clone was seen a few times. V is TRBV12-2 and J is TRBJ2-7; the table's TRBD2 call for D was not verified on the DNA. TRBV12-2 is an annotated pseudogene. The CDR3 is made up of 16 amino acids. In nucleotides, the CDR3 is TGTGCAAGTCGCTTAGAGGGACTAGCGGGGTATTACGAGCAGTACTTC. It translates to CASRLEGLAGYYEQYF.

This clone was counted only a few times. The gene calls are TRBV18 and TRBJ2-7, with a weak D call TRBD1 (7 bases). CDR1 is KGHSH and CDR2 is LQKENI in the germline V gene. V was clipped by 2 bases and J by 5 bases, with 19 bases between them. The length of the CDR3 is 16 residues. CDR3 DNA sequence: TGTGCCAGCTCACCAACGGGAGTACAGGGGACCCACGAGCAGTACTTC. Residues: CASSPTGVQGTHEQYF. The full variable domain, in which reference TRBV18 and TRBJ2-7 provide the parts outside the CDR3, is NAGVMQNPRHLVRRRGQEARLRCSPMKGHSHVYWYRQLPEEGLKFMVYLQKENIIDESGMPKERFSAEFPKEGPSILRIQQVVRGDSAAYFCASSPTGVQGTHEQYFGPGTRLTVT.

The chain employs TRBV27 and TRBJ1-4; TRBD1 might be the D (5 bases). This CDR3 is 13 amino acids long. CDR1 is MNHEY and CDR2 is SMNVEV in the germline V gene (reference sequence). V shed 9 bases and J shed 8 bases, with 16 bases lying between them. The CDR3 loop is CASGAGDEEKLFF. The CDR3 DNA sequence: TGTGCCAGTGGTGCGGGGGATGAAGAAAAACTGTTTTTT.

This rearrangement joins TRBV5-1 to TRBJ2-1; 9 bases map to TRBD2. V lost 4 bases to trimming and J lost 8 bases; unmatched junction nucleotides: 16. The CDR3 runs 17 residues. Germline V gene lookup returns CDR1 SGHRS and CDR2 YFSETQ. The CDR3 here is CASSKEGGRAIIDEQFF. In nucleotides, the CDR3 is TGCGCCAGCAGCAAAGAGGGCGGGAGGGCCATAATAGATGAGCAGTTCTTC.

The chain links TRBV11-2 to TRBJ2-2, with 7 nucleotides matching TRBD1. Germline V gene data show CDR1 as SGHAT and CDR2 as FQNNGV. The CDR3 is 17 residues long. V lost 5 bases to trimming and J lost 0 bases; unmatched junction nucleotides: 9. The CDR3 DNA is TGTGCCAGCAGCCCCCAACCCGGGACAGCGAACACCGGGGAGCTGTTTTTT. Translated: CASSPQPGTANTGELFF.

The V gene is TRBV27, the J gene TRBJ1-1, with D possibly matching TRBD1 (6 bases). Germline CDR1 is MNHEY and CDR2 is SMNVEV (reference sequence). The length of the CDR3 is 15 residues. Trimming pared 7 bases from V and 4 bases from J, leaving 19 bases between. The DNA of the CDR3 is TGTGCCAGCACTATAACAGGGACGGTGGGCACTGAAGCTTTCTTT. Translating gives CASTITGTVGTEAFF.

J is TRBJ2-3 and V is TRBV5-8, with 7 nucleotides matching TRBD1. Looked up from germline, CDR1 is SGHTS and CDR2 is YDEGEE. The CDR3 consists of 15 residues. Trimming took 3 bases from V and 0 from J; bases not matched to a gene: 4. CDR3 sequence (DNA): TGTGCCAGCAGCTGGGGACAGAGAAGCACAGATACGCAGTATTTT. Translated, it gives CASSWGQRSTDTQYF.

This chain joins TRBV28 and TRBJ1-5; maybe TRBD1 (5 bases). The germline V gene encodes CDR1 MDHEN and CDR2 SYDVKM. V shed 5 bases and J shed 7 bases, with 15 bases lying between them. The CDR3 is 14 residues long. CDR3 bases: TGTGCCAGCAGTACTCCTTCAGGGCACCAGCCCCAGCATTTT. Translated: CASSTPSGHQPQHF.

CDR3 region: CASSPSGRAPNEQFF. CDR3 DNA: TGTGCCAGCAGCCCTAGCGGGAGGGCCCCCAATGAGCAGTTCTTC. J is TRBJ2-1 and V is TRBV7-6; 12 positions agree with TRBD2. Unmatched junction bases numbered 5, after V lost 5 bases and J lost 6 bases. The CDR3 is 15 amino acids. The germline gives CDR1 SGHVS, CDR2 FNYEAQ.

About this clone itself: An end of the junction differs from the germline gene, which may be a read error. The same CDR3 arises from other DNA sequences in this sample as well. This rearrangement joins TRBV7-2 to TRBJ2-4; unclear D gene. Per germline, CDR1 SGHTA and CDR2 FQGNSA. The length of the CDR3 is 13 residues. The CDR3 spells CASSLDRENSQYF. CDR3 nucleotide sequence: TGTGCCAGCAGCTTAGACCGAGAGAACAGTCAGTACTTC.

The rearrangement uses TRBV7-3 and TRBJ2-2; TRBD2 might be the D (7 bases). The V gene lost 5 bases and the J gene lost 1 base, with 11 bases spanning the gap. The germline gives CDR1 SGHTA, CDR2 FQGTGA. The CDR3 sequence is 15 residues long. CDR3 residues: CASSERDMNTGELFF. DNA of the CDR3: TGTGCCAGCAGCGAGCGGGACATGAACACCGGGGAGCTGTTTTTT.

The chain has TRBV28 and TRBJ2-2; TRBD2 matches 7 bases. With 7 bases clipped from V and 2 bases from J, the junction kept 13 bases outside the gene matches. The CDR3 contains 17 residues. Germline loops: CDR1 MDHEN, CDR2 SYDVKM. The CDR3 spells CASTPGGGGPNTGELFF. Written as DNA, the CDR3 is TGTGCCAGCACCCCAGGCGGGGGTGGGCCCAACACCGGGGAGCTGTTTTTT. Full variable domain (remainder filled in from reference TRBV28 and TRBJ2-2): DVKVTQSSRYLVKRTGEKVFLECVQDMDHENMFWYRQDPGLGLRLIYFSYDVKMKEKGDIPEGYSVSREKKERFSLILESASTNQTSMYLCASTPGGGGPNTGELFFGEGSRLTVL.

The chain couples TRBV28 to TRBJ2-2, with TRBD2 matching over 14 bases. Trimming removed 0 bases from V and 4 bases from J; junction bases left unmatched: 7. Germline values: CDR1 MDHEN, CDR2 SYDVKM. The CDR3 extends over 19 amino acids. In DNA form, the CDR3 reads TGTGCCAGCAGTTTATGGGTCCGACTAGCGGGGGGGGGCACCGGGGAGCTGTTTTTT. Its translation is CASSLWVRLAGGGTGELFF.

This chain links TRBV5-6 with TRBJ1-1; D is unresolved. Germline V lookup: CDR1 SGHDT, CDR2 YYEEEE. The CDR3 is made up of 13 amino acids. Trimming pared 0 bases from V and 3 bases from J, leaving 6 bases between. The CDR3 is CASSLAGDTEAFF. As DNA, the CDR3 is TGTGCCAGCAGCTTGGCCGGGGACACTGAAGCTTTCTTT.

The chain's CDR3 is CASSSQTSGFTDTQYF. In DNA, the CDR3 is TGTGCCAGCAGCTCTCAGACTAGCGGATTCACAGATACGCAGTATTTT. The V and J genes are TRBV7-2 and TRBJ2-3; 9 nucleotides agree with TRBD2. The CDR3 loop spans 16 amino acids. Germline V gene sequence: CDR1 SGHTA, CDR2 FQGNSA. The V segment lost 4 bases and the J segment 2 bases; nucleotides outside the gene matches: 7.